The entry below describes one T cell receptor beta chain. The data were taken from a study of blood T cell repertoires in COVID-19. Turning to the study itself: Sites in the United States, Italy and Spain provided acute and convalescent COVID-19 samples. The analysed material was cDNA or gDNA that came from T cells, B-cell-depleted T cells, or PBMCs.

Original processing notes: Amplification of reference gene primers was used by the study to estimate nucleated cell counts. The protocol was immunoSEQ multiplex PCR, while the TCRdb copy is restricted to in-frame clones and leaves out a portion. V and J calls and clone size are as listed in that table; D and trimming were resolved from the DNA. The table includes 250,000 to 350,000 clones, roughly 80% detected once. In Seattle, patients joined the study during active infection and were tracked longitudinally. The sample comprised peripheral blood. The sequence came from a human donor with COVID-19, enrolled during active disease. The donor label of this sample is uncertain.

The chain's CDR3 is CASSLLGTGKRGDEQFF. CDR3 sequence (DNA): TGTGCCAGCAGTTTATTAGGGACAGGGAAAAGGGGGGATGAGCAGTTCTTC. The chain couples TRBV27 to TRBJ2-1; TRBD1 agrees at 9 bases. V shed 1 base, J shed 8 bases, and the junction held 12 bases outside the gene matches. From germline, CDR1 is MNHEY and CDR2 SMNVEV (reference sequence). This CDR3 is 17 amino acids long.